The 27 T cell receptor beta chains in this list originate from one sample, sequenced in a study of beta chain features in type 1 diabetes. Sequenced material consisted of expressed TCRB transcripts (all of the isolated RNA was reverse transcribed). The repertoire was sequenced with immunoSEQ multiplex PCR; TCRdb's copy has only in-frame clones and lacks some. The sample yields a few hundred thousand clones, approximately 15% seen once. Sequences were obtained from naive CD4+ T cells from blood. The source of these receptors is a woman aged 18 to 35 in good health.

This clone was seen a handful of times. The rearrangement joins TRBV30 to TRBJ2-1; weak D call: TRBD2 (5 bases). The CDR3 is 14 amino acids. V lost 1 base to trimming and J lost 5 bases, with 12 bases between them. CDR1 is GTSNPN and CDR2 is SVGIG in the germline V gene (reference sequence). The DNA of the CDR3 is TGTGCCTGGAGTGCTAGCTGGGCAAACAATGAGCAGTTCTTC. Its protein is CAWSASWANNEQFF.

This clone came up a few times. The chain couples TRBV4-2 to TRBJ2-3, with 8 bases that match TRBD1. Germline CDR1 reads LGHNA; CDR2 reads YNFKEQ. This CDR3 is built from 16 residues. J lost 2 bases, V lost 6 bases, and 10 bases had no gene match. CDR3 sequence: CASSLQDRGDTDTQYF. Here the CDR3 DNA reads TGTGCCAGCAGTCTACAAGACAGGGGTGACACAGATACGCAGTATTTT.

CDR3 sequence (DNA): TGTGCCAGCAACAGGTCCTATGGCTACACCTTC. It is translated as CASNRSYGYTF. The V gene is TRBV6-5, the J gene TRBJ1-2; maybe TRBD1 (5 bases). The CDR3 runs 11 residues. V gave up 7 bases and J gave up 4 bases, with 7 bases separating them. Germline loops: CDR1 MNHEY, CDR2 SVGAGI.

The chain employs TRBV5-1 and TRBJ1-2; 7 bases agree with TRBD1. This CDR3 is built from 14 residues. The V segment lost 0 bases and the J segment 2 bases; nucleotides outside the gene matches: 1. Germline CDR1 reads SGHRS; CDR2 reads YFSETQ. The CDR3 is CASSLGQGNYGYTF. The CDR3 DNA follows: TGCGCCAGCAGCTTGGGACAGGGCAACTATGGCTACACCTTC.

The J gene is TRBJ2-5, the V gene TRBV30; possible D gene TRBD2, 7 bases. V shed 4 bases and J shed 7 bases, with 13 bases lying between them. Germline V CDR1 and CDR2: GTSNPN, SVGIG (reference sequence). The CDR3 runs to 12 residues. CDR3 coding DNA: TGTGCCTGGACTGGGGGGGGCGGGACCCAGTACTTC. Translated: CAWTGGGGTQYF.

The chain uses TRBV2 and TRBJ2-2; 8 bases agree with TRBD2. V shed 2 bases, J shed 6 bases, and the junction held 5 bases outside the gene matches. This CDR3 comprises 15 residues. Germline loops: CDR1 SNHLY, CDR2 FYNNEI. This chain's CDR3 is CASSERGLVSGELFF. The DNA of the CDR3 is TGTGCCAGCAGTGAAAGGGGACTAGTCTCCGGGGAGCTGTTTTTT.

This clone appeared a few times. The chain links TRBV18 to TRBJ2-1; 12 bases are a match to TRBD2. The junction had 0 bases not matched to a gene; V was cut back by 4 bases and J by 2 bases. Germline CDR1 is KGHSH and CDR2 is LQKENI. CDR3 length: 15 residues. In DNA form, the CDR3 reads TGTGCCAGCTCACGACTAGCGGGAGCCTACAATGAGCAGTTCTTC. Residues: CASSRLAGAYNEQFF.

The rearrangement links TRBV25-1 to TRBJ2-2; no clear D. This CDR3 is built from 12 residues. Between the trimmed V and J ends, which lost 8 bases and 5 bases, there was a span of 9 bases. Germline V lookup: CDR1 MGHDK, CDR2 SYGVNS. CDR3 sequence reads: CASSRITGELFF. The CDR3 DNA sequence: TGTGCCAGCTCGCGGATAACCGGGGAGCTGTTTTTT. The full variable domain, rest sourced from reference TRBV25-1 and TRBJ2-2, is EADIYQTPRYLVIGTGKKITLECSQTMGHDKMYWYQQDPGMELHLIHYSYGVNSTEKGDLSSESTVSRIRTEHFPLTLESARPSHTSQYLCASSRITGELFFGEGSRLTVL.

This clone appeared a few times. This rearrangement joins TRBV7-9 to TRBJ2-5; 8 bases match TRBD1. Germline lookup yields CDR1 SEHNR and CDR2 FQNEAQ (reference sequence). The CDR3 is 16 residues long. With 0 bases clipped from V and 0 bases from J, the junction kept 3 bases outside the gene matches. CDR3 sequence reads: CASSLAGDRYQETQYF. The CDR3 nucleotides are TGTGCCAGCAGCTTAGCAGGGGACAGGTACCAAGAGACCCAGTACTTC. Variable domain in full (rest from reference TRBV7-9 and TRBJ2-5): DTGVSQNPRHKITKRGQNVTFRCDPISEHNRLYWYRQTLGQGPEFLTYFQNEAQLEKSRLLSDRFSAERPKGSFSTLEIQRTEQGDSAMYLCASSLAGDRYQETQYFGPGTRLLVL.

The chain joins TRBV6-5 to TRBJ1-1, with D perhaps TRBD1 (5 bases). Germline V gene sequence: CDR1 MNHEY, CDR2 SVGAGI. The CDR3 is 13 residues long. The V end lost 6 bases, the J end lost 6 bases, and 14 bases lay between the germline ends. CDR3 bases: TGTGCCAGCAGCCGACAGAATCCCGCTGAAGCTTTCTTT. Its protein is CASSRQNPAEAFF.

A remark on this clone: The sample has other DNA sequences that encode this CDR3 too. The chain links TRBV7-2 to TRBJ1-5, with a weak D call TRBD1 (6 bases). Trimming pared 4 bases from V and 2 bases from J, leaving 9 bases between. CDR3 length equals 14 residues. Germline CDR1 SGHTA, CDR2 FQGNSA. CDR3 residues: CASSSNRGNQPQHF. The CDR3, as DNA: TGTGCCAGCAGCTCGAACAGGGGCAATCAGCCCCAGCATTTT. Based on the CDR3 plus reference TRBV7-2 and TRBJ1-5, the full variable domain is GAGVSQSPSNKVTEKGKDVELRCDPISGHTALYWYRQSLGQGLEFLIYFQGNSAPDKSGLPSDRFSAERTGGSVSTLTIQRTQQEDSAVYLCASSSNRGNQPQHFGDGTRLSIL.

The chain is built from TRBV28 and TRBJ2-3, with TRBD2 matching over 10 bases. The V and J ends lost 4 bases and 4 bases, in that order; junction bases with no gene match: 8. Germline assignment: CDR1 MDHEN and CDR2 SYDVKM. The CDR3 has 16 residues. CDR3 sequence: CASSSAGLAFSDTQYF. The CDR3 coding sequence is TGTGCCAGCAGTTCGGCGGGACTAGCGTTCTCAGATACGCAGTATTTT.

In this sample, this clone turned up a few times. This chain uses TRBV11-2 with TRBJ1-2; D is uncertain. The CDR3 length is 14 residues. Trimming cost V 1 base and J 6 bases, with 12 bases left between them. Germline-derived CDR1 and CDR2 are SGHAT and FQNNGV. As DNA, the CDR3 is TGTGCCAGCAGCTTAGCTGCCCCGGGTCATGGCTACACCTTC. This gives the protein CASSLAAPGHGYTF.

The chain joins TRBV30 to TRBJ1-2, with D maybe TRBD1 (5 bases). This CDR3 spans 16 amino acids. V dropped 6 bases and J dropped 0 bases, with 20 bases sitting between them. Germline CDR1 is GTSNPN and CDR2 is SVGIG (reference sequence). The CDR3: CACPRDSLVPNYGYTF. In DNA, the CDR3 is TGTGCCTGCCCCCGGGACTCCTTAGTCCCTAACTATGGCTACACCTTC.

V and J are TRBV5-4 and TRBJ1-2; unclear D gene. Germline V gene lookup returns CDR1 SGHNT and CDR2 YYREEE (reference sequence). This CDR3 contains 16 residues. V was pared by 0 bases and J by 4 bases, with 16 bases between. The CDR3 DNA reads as TGTGCCAGCAGCTTGGGTCTACGACCTACTACCTATGGCTACACCTTC. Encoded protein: CASSLGLRPTTYGYTF.

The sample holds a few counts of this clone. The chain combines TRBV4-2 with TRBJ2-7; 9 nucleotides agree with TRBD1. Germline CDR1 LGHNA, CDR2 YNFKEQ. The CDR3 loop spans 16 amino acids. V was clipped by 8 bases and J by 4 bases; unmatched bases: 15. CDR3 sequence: CASAENFGTGRYEQYF. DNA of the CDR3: TGTGCCAGCGCCGAAAATTTTGGGACAGGGCGGTACGAGCAGTACTTC.

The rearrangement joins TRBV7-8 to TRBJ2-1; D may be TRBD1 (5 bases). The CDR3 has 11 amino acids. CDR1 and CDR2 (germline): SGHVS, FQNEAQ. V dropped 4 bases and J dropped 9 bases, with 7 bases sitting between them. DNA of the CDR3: TGTGCCAGCAGCTCAGGGATTGAGCAGTTCTTC. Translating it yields CASSSGIEQFF.

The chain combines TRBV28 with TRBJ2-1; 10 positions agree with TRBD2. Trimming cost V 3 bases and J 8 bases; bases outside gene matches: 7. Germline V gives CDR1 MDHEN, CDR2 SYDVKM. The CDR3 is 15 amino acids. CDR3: CASSFFLAGEDEQFF. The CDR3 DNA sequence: TGTGCCAGCAGTTTCTTCCTAGCGGGAGAGGATGAGCAGTTCTTC.

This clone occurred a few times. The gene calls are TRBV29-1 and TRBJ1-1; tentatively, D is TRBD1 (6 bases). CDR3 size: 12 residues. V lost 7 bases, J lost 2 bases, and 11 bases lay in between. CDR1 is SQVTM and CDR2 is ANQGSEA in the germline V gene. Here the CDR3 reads CSAGQRNTEAFF. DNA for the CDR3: TGCAGCGCCGGACAGAGAAACACTGAAGCTTTCTTT.

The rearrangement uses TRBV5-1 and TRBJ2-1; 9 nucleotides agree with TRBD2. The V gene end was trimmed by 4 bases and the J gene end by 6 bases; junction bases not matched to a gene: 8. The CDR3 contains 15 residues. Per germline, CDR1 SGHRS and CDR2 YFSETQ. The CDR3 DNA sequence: TGCGCCAGCAGCGGGGGGACTAGCTTAATCAATGAGCAGTTCTTC. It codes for CASSGGTSLINEQFF. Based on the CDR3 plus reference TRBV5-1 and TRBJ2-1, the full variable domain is KAGVTQTPRYLIKTRGQQVTLSCSPISGHRSVSWYQQTPGQGLQFLFEYFSETQRNKGNFPGRFSGRQFSNSRSEMNVSTLELGDSALYLCASSGGTSLINEQFFGPGTRLTVL.

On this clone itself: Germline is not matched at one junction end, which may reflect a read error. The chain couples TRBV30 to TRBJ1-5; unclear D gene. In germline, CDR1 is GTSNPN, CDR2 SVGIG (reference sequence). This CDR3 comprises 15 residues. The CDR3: CAWSVGWGSDQPQHF. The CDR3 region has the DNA TGTGCCTGGAGTGTCGGGTGGGGTAGCGATCAGCCCCAGCATTTT.

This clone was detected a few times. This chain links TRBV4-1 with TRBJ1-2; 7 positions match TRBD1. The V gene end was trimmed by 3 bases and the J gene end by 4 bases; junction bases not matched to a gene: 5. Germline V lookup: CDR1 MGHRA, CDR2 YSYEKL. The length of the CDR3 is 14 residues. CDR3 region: CASSQATGLYGYTF. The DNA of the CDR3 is TGCGCCAGCAGCCAGGCGACAGGGCTCTATGGCTACACCTTC.

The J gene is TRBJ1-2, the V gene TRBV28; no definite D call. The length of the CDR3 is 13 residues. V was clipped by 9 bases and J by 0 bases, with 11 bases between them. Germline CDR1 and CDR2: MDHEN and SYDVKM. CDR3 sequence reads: CASTPITNYGYTF. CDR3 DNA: TGTGCCAGTACACCGATAACTAACTATGGCTACACCTTC.

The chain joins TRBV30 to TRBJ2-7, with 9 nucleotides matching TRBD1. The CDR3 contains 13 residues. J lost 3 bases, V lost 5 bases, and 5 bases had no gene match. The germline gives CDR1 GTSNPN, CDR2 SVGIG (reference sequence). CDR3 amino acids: CAWVPGQGYEQYF. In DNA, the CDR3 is TGTGCCTGGGTCCCGGGACAGGGCTACGAGCAGTACTTC.

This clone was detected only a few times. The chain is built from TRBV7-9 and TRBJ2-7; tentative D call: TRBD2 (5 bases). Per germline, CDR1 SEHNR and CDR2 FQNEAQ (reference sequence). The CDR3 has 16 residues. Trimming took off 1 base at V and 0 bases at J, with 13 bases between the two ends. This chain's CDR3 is CASSLVRRRSSYEQYF. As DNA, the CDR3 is TGTGCCAGCAGCTTAGTGAGGAGGAGGAGCTCCTACGAGCAGTACTTC.

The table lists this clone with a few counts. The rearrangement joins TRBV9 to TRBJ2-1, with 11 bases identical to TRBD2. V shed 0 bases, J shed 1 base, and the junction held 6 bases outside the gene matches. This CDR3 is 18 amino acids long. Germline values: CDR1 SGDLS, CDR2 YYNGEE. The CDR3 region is CASSVAASGRSSYNEQFF. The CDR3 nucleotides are TGTGCCAGCAGCGTAGCTGCTAGCGGGAGGTCATCCTACAATGAGCAGTTCTTC.

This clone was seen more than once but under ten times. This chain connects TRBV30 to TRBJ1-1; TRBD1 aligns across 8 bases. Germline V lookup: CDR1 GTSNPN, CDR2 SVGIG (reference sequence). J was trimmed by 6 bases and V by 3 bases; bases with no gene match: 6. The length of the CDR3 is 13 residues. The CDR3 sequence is CAWSGQGRAEAFF. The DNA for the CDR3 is TGTGCCTGGAGCGGACAGGGAAGGGCTGAAGCTTTCTTT.